Below, 26 T cell receptor beta chains from the same sample are listed, as sequenced in a study of response to subunit inactivated influenza vaccine. TCRdb passed the RT-PCR reads through MiXCR, listing each CDR3 protein once. This sample has 590,000 or so distinct CDR3 sequences, with 12% to 15% found just once. The sequences come from PBMCs from blood, collected 14 to 15 days before vaccination. These receptors were taken from a man aged 50 or older who received an inactivated influenza vaccine.

The chain combines TRBV6-5 with TRBJ2-5; D ambiguous. This CDR3 has 15 residues. Germline V CDR1 and CDR2: MNHEY, SVGAGI. Trimming left V 0 bases short and J 4 bases short, with 12 bases between. CDR3 protein: CASSYSTVGIETQYF. CDR3 nucleotide sequence: TGTGCCAGCAGTTACTCGACGGTGGGGATAGAGACCCAGTACTTC.

The gene calls are TRBV29-1 and TRBJ2-2, with TRBD1 matching over 9 bases. The CDR3 sequence is 16 residues long. Germline loops: CDR1 SQVTM, CDR2 ANQGSEA. V was clipped by 4 bases and J by 6 bases; unmatched bases: 12. This chain's CDR3 is CSVVGQGKAVSGELFF. CDR3 coding DNA: TGCAGCGTTGTGGGACAGGGAAAAGCAGTCTCCGGGGAGCTGTTTTTT.

This chain joins TRBV3-1 and TRBJ1-2; D is possibly TRBD1 (5 bases). V gave up 6 bases and J gave up 5 bases, with 10 bases separating them. CDR3 size: 12 residues. Looked up from germline, CDR1 is LGHDT and CDR2 is YNNKEL (reference sequence). This CDR3 is CASSRGEYGYTF. Here the CDR3 DNA reads TGTGCCAGCAGTAGAGGGGAGTATGGCTACACCTTC.

This clonotype was detected many times. V and J are TRBV20-1 and TRBJ2-3; D not resolved. The germline CDR1 and CDR2 sequences are DFQATT and SNEGSKA (reference sequence). Trimming stripped 3 bases from V and 3 bases from J, with 7 bases between. This CDR3 region has 12 residues. CDR3 bases: TGCAGTGCTAGTGGGGAAACAGATACGCAGTATTTT. As protein: CSASGETDTQYF.

The sample holds a few counts of this clonotype. The chain couples TRBV11-1 to TRBJ1-1; D is perhaps TRBD1 (5 bases). The CDR3 totals 15 residues. The V and J ends lost 5 bases and 8 bases respectively, with 21 bases between them. The germline V gene has CDR1 SGHAT and CDR2 FQDESV (reference sequence). CDR3 sequence reads: CASSPTVGGTSEAFF. The CDR3 nucleotides are TGTGCCAGCAGCCCGACGGTAGGCGGGACCTCCGAAGCTTTCTTT.

This clonotype was seen only a few times. V and J are TRBV29-1 and TRBJ1-4; unclear D gene. The CDR3 sequence is 13 residues long. V shed 4 bases and J shed 0 bases, with 6 bases lying between them. Germline CDR1 is SQVTM and CDR2 is ANQGSEA. CDR3 nucleotides: TGCAGCGTTGCTCCGGCAACTAATGAAAAACTGTTTTTT. Its protein is CSVAPATNEKLFF.

The chain uses TRBV7-2 and TRBJ2-7, with D tentatively TRBD1 (5 bases). This CDR3 has 14 residues. V lost 8 bases, J lost 5 bases, and 19 bases lay in between. The germline CDR1 and CDR2 sequences are SGHTA and FQGNSA. CDR3 nucleotide sequence: TGTGCCAGCGGGCAGGGCACATCATGGGACGAGCAGTACTTC. This translates into CASGQGTSWDEQYF. Using reference TRBV7-2 and TRBJ2-7 for the parts outside the CDR3, the full variable domain is GAGVSQSPSNKVTEKGKDVELRCDPISGHTALYWYRQSLGQGLEFLIYFQGNSAPDKSGLPSDRFSAERTGGSVSTLTIQRTQQEDSAVYLCASGQGTSWDEQYFGPGTRLTVT.

This chain connects TRBV15 to TRBJ1-1; tentative D call: TRBD1 (5 bases). Germline loops: CDR1 LNHNV, CDR2 YYDKDF (reference sequence). The V end was cut by 0 bases, the J end by 3 bases, with 11 bases between. This CDR3 is built from 15 residues. The CDR3 loop is CATSRDSGGDTEAFF. Here the CDR3 DNA reads TGTGCCACCAGCAGAGATTCCGGGGGGGACACTGAAGCTTTCTTT.

This rearrangement joins TRBV20-1 to TRBJ2-5; D is possibly TRBD1 or TRBD2 (5 bases each). V lost 1 base and J lost 2, with 14 bases in between. The CDR3 runs to 15 residues. Germline V gene lookup returns CDR1 DFQATT and CDR2 SNEGSKA (reference sequence). The CDR3, as DNA: TGCAGTGCTAGAGTCTCCGGGACGACACAAGAGACCCAGTACTTC. This translates into CSARVSGTTQETQYF.

This clonotype was recorded a few times. This chain links TRBV7-8 with TRBJ2-3, with TRBD2 matching 7 bases. V was pared by 1 base and J by 4 bases, with 5 bases of the junction left unmatched. This CDR3 contains 15 residues. Germline V CDR1 and CDR2: SGHVS, FQNEAQ. The CDR3 nucleotides read TGTGCCAGCAGCTTAGGACTAGCTACTGCAGATACGCAGTATTTT. As protein: CASSLGLATADTQYF. Variable domain in full (rest from reference TRBV7-8 and TRBJ2-3): GAGVSQSPRYKVAKRGQDVALRCDPISGHVSLFWYQQALGQGPEFLTYFQNEAQLDKSGLPSDRFFAERPEGSVSTLKIQRTQQEDSAVYLCASSLGLATADTQYFGPGTRLTVL.

This clonotype was counted only a few times. The rearrangement uses TRBV7-3 and TRBJ2-7; 11 nucleotides match TRBD2. With V trimmed by 5 bases and J by 3 bases, 6 bases remained unmatched. The CDR3 consists of 15 residues. From germline, CDR1 is SGHTA and CDR2 FQGTGA. CDR3 region: CASSQRLAGNYEQYF. The DNA of the CDR3 is TGTGCCAGCAGCCAAAGACTAGCGGGAAACTACGAGCAGTACTTC.

This clonotype turned up a few times. The chain joins TRBV9 to TRBJ2-5; 10 bases line up with TRBD2. CDR3 length: 15 amino acids. V was pared by 2 bases and J by 5 bases, with 6 bases of the junction left unmatched. Germline CDR1 reads SGDLS; CDR2 reads YYNGEE. The CDR3 DNA reads as TGTGCCAGCAGCGTGGCTAGCGGGAGTATCGAGACCCAGTACTTC. This encodes CASSVASGSIETQYF.

The chain uses TRBV7-2 and TRBJ1-2; perhaps TRBD1 as D (5 bases). Germline loops: CDR1 SGHTA, CDR2 FQGNSA. There are 15 residues in the CDR3. Trimming took off 1 base at V and 2 bases at J, with 11 bases between the two ends. This CDR3 reads CASSLVSQGNYGYTF. CDR3 bases: TGTGCCAGCAGCTTAGTTTCGCAGGGAAACTATGGCTACACCTTC.

This clonotype was observed a handful of times. The rearrangement joins TRBV10-3 to TRBJ1-2; no reliable D call. The ends were cut back, 4 bases at V and 2 bases at J, with 5 bases in the middle. CDR3 length: 12 residues. Per the germline V gene, CDR1 is ENHRY and CDR2 is SYGVKD. The CDR3 DNA reads TGTGCCATCAGTGCCCCGAACTATGGCTACACCTTC. Encoded protein: CAISAPNYGYTF.

This CDR3 reads CASTHLALRSYNEQFF. CDR3 sequence (DNA): TGTGCCAGCACGCACCTAGCCCTCAGATCCTACAATGAGCAGTTCTTC. V usage is TRBV14 and J usage is TRBJ2-1; perhaps TRBD2 as D (5 bases). The CDR3 contains 16 residues. Germline values: CDR1 SGHDN, CDR2 FVKESK. V lost 7 bases to trimming and J lost 1 base, with 17 bases between them.

This clonotype has only a few counts. The chain combines TRBV20-1 with TRBJ1-1; TRBD1 agrees at 11 bases. Germline-derived CDR1 and CDR2 are DFQATT and SNEGSKA (reference sequence). J gave up 4 bases and V 0 bases, and 4 bases lay outside the gene matches. The CDR3 runs 15 residues. CDR3 DNA: TGCAGTGCTAGAGACCCGGGACAGGGGGGCACTGAAGCTTTCTTT. Its protein is CSARDPGQGGTEAFF.

This clonotype was recorded a few times. The chain combines TRBV24-1 with TRBJ1-5, with D maybe TRBD1 (6 bases). This CDR3 contains 16 residues. Looked up from germline, CDR1 is KGHDR and CDR2 is SFDVKD. V dropped 2 bases and J dropped 7 bases, with 17 bases sitting between them. CDR3 sequence: CATSDSGQPALQPQHF. CDR3 nucleotides: TGTGCCACCAGTGATTCCGGACAGCCTGCCCTGCAGCCCCAGCATTTT.

This clonotype has more than one count but fewer than ten. The chain joins TRBV7-2 to TRBJ1-5; D gene ambiguous. Germline V gene sequence: CDR1 SGHTA, CDR2 FQGNSA. CDR3 length: 14 amino acids. Trimming cost V 5 bases and J 4 bases, with 12 bases left between them. CDR3 region: CASSPQLGNQPQHF. The CDR3 DNA reads TGTGCCAGCAGCCCCCAATTGGGAAATCAGCCCCAGCATTTT.

This clonotype appeared a few times. The V gene is TRBV4-1, the J gene TRBJ2-5; no reliable D call. This CDR3 has 13 amino acids. Germline V gene lookup returns CDR1 MGHRA and CDR2 YSYEKL. V lost 0 bases and J lost 2, with 4 bases in between. The CDR3 here is CASSQDQQETQYF. The CDR3 DNA sequence: TGCGCCAGCAGCCAAGACCAACAAGAGACCCAGTACTTC.

This clonotype was observed a few times. The chain has TRBV13 and TRBJ2-2; 8 bases map to TRBD1. The ends lost 5 bases at V and 8 bases at J; junction bases unmatched: 16. Germline assignment: CDR1 PRHDT and CDR2 FYEKMQ (reference sequence). The CDR3 length is 17 residues. CDR3 sequence reads: CASSPRSDRGRPGELFF. The CDR3 nucleotides read TGTGCCAGCAGCCCACGGTCTGACAGGGGACGACCTGGGGAGCTGTTTTTT.

V is TRBV18 and J is TRBJ1-5, with a possible D match to TRBD1 (5 bases). Germline V gene sequence: CDR1 KGHSH, CDR2 LQKENI. The CDR3 spans 16 residues. Trimming left V 1 base short and J 6 bases short, with 16 bases between. In DNA form, the CDR3 reads TGTGCCAGCTCACCACTGGACATAGGGATGGGTCAGCCCCAGCATTTT. Amino acid sequence: CASSPLDIGMGQPQHF.

At least ten counts were recorded for this clonotype. The rearrangement links TRBV12-3 or TRBV12-4 to TRBJ1-5, with D perhaps matching TRBD1 (5 bases). Trimming shortened V by 4 bases and J by 1 base, and 14 bases separated the two germline ends. The CDR3 contains 16 residues. The CDR3 region has the DNA TGTGCCAGCAGTTCCCGGGACCTCGTAAGCAATCAGCCCCAGCATTTT. This sequence encodes CASSSRDLVSNQPQHF.

This clonotype occurred many times. The chain has TRBV7-2 and TRBJ2-3; TRBD2 aligns across 8 bases. Germline trimming cut 1 base from V and 0 bases from J; bases unmatched to any gene: 0. Germline CDR1 SGHTA, CDR2 FQGNSA. The CDR3 has 15 amino acids. CDR3 bases: TGTGCCAGCAGCTTAGTAGCGGGGAGCACAGATACGCAGTATTTT. Translating it yields CASSLVAGSTDTQYF.

This clonotype was recorded many times. This chain links TRBV5-5 with TRBJ2-2; TRBD1 agrees at 12 bases. CDR3 length: 15 residues. Germline V gene sequence: CDR1 SGHKS, CDR2 YYEKEE (reference sequence). V lost 3 bases to trimming and J lost 5 bases; unmatched junction nucleotides: 2. This CDR3 is CASSWGQGATGELFF. CDR3 coding DNA: TGTGCCAGCAGCTGGGGACAGGGGGCTACCGGGGAGCTGTTTTTT.

V usage is TRBV11-2 and J usage is TRBJ1-1; possibly TRBD1 for D (6 bases). Germline CDR1 reads SGHAT; CDR2 reads FQNNGV. The CDR3 spans 15 residues. Trimming removed 2 bases at V and 0 bases at J, with 10 bases between. This CDR3 is CASSLIGGMNTEAFF. In DNA form, the CDR3 reads TGTGCCAGCAGCTTAATAGGGGGGATGAACACTGAAGCTTTCTTT.

This clonotype appeared a few times. V gene TRBV7-8 combines with J gene TRBJ2-1; unclear D gene. Trimming removed 5 bases at V and 8 bases at J, with 16 bases between. Germline CDR1 reads SGHVS; CDR2 reads FQNEAQ. There are 14 residues in the CDR3. The CDR3 DNA follows: TGTGCCAGCAGCATTCGCGGCCGCGACGATGAGCAGTTCTTC. It translates to CASSIRGRDDEQFF.